These T cell receptor beta chains were read from a single sample in a study of cytomegalovirus exposure and HLA in healthy donors. TCRdb keeps only in-frame clones here, not all; method: immunoSEQ multiplex PCR. The sample lists 150,000 to 200,000 clones; around 81% were seen once. The specimen was PBMCs. These receptor sequences come from a woman in her 40s in good health and CMV-seronegative. Both conserved end residues are part of each CDR3. D genes are given only for firm matches. Expanded clones get a size class; other rows say once, few or many, or leave the size out.

TRBV2	-	TRBJ1-1	-	TGTGCCAGCAGTGAGGGGGGGGTGATGGCTTTCTTT	CASSEGGVMAFF
TRBV7-6	once	TRBJ1-1	TRBD1	TGTGCCAGCACCCCGGACAGGGTGAACACTGAAGCTTTCTTT	CASTPDRVNTEAFF
TRBV9	-	TRBJ1-1	TRBD1	TGTGCCAGCAGCAACCGACAGGGAGAGAACACTGAAGCTTTCTTT	CASSNRQGENTEAFF
TRBV28	few	TRBJ1-2	TRBD1	TGTGCCAGCAGTGAACAAACGGGACAGAACTATGGCTACACCTTC	CASSEQTGQNYGYTF
TRBV13	-	TRBJ1-4	-	TGTGCCAGTAGTGGGGGGAATGAAAAACTGTTTTTT	CASSGGNEKLFF
TRBV27	-	TRBJ2-3	-	TGTGCCAGCAGTTTAGGGGGCTACACAGATACGCAGTATTTT	CASSLGGYTDTQYF
TRBV2	once	TRBJ2-1	-	TGTGCCAGCAAGACGGGGAGCTCCTACAATGAGCAGTTCTTC	CASKTGSSYNEQFF
TRBV5-4	once	TRBJ2-5	TRBD1	TGTGCCAGCAGTCCAGGGGGCGTGGAGGAGACCCAGTACTTC	CASSPGGVEETQYF
TRBV5-1	-	TRBJ2-5	TRBD2	TGCGCCAGCAGCTCGGGACCCTATGGGACTAGCGGGAGGGAGGAACACTTC	CASSSGPYGTSGREEHF
TRBV13	-	TRBJ2-4	TRBD2	TGTGCCAGCAGCTTTAGCGGGAGCGGGGCCAAAAACATTCAGTACTTC	CASSFSGSGAKNIQYF
TRBV18	-	TRBJ2-7	-	TGTGCCAGCAAAGGGCAGGGGGGATTCTACGAGCAGTACTTC	CASKGQGGFYEQYF
TRBV18	-	TRBJ1-1	-	TGTGCCAGCTCAGTTACAGGGCGGCCTGAAACTTTCTTT	CASSVTGRPETFF
TRBV28	-	TRBJ2-7	TRBD1	TGTGCCAGCAGTTCTCGTAGGACAGGGAACTACTACGAGCAGTACTTC	CASSSRRTGNYYEQYF
TRBV7-3	few	TRBJ2-2	TRBD2	TGTGCCAGCAGCTTATTCGGGGGGAGAGGCACCGGGGAGCTGTTTTTT	CASSLFGGRGTGELFF
TRBV9	-	TRBJ1-1	-	TGTGCCAGCAGCGTAGGGGTTCGGGTATCCAGGGGCGCTGAAGCTTTCTTT	CASSVGVRVSRGAEAFF
TRBV30	-	TRBJ2-3	TRBD2	TGTGCCTGGAGTAAGCCGGGACTAGCGGGAAGGAGCACAGATACGCAGTATTTT	CAWSKPGLAGRSTDTQYF
TRBV11-2	-	TRBJ1-4	-	TGTGCCAGCAGCTTAAACACCGTTGGTGAAAAACTGTTTTTT	CASSLNTVGEKLFF
TRBV7-6	-	TRBJ2-7	TRBD1	TGTGCCAGCAGCACTACCGGGACAGGATTCTACGAGCAGTACTTC	CASSTTGTGFYEQYF
TRBV5-1	-	TRBJ2-7	TRBD1	TGCGCCAGCAGCTTGGCGGGGACAGGGCCCTACGAGCAGTACTTC	CASSLAGTGPYEQYF
TRBV5-6	-	TRBJ1-1	TRBD1	TGTGCCAGCAGCGCTCCGGGACAGGGGACAATCAACACTGAAGCTTTCTTT	CASSAPGQGTINTEAFF
TRBV18	-	TRBJ2-5	TRBD1	TGTGCCAGCTCACGTCAAGACAGGGAAGAGACCCAGTACTTC	CASSRQDREETQYF
TRBV9	-	TRBJ2-6	-	TGTGCCAGCAGCGCAGGGCCTTCTGGGGCCAACGTCCTGACTTTC	CASSAGPSGANVLTF
TRBV19	few	TRBJ1-4	-	TGTGCCAGTATGGCTGACCAGAGGGAAAAACTGTTTTTT	CASMADQREKLFF
TRBV7-2	-	TRBJ1-5	TRBD1	TGTGCCAGCAGCCTCACAGGGGCCAGCAATCAGCCCCAGCATTTT	CASSLTGASNQPQHF
TRBV6-5	-	TRBJ2-7	-	TGTGCCAGCAGTACTCTTTTCGAGCAGTACTTC	CASSTLFEQYF
TRBV19	once	TRBJ1-5	TRBD1	TGTGCCAGTAGGTCACCGGGACAGGGCTCTCAGCCCCAGCATTTT	CASRSPGQGSQPQHF
TRBV19	-	TRBJ2-1	TRBD2	TGTGCCAGTAGTATGGAGGCTGGGGGACTACCTTCCCTCAATGAGCAGTTCTTC	CASSMEAGGLPSLNEQFF
TRBV12-5	-	TRBJ1-1	-	TGTGCTAGTGGGACAGGGAACACTGAAGCTTTCTTT	CASGTGNTEAFF
TRBV19	-	TRBJ2-4	-	TGTGCCAGTAGTACACAGGCCGGCAAAAACATTCAGTACTTC	CASSTQAGKNIQYF
TRBV7-9	-	TRBJ1-4	TRBD1	TGTGCCAGCAGCTTAACGACAGGGATACTCCCTGAAAAACTGTTTTTT	CASSLTTGILPEKLFF
TRBV27	-	TRBJ1-4	-	TGTGCCAGCAGTTTACAGGGTAGTGAAAAACTGTTTTTT	CASSLQGSEKLFF
TRBV6-4	-	TRBJ2-1	TRBD1	TGTGCCAGCAGTGACCAGGACAGGGTGGGTGAGCAGTTCTTC	CASSDQDRVGEQFF
TRBV6-5	once	TRBJ2-3	-	TGTGCCAGCAGTCACGAGGCGGTCACAGATACGCAGTATTTT	CASSHEAVTDTQYF
TRBV27	-	TRBJ2-1	TRBD2	TGTGCCAGCAGTCCTAGCGGGAGTAGCTCCTACAATGAGCAGTTCTTC	CASSPSGSSSYNEQFF
TRBV13	many	TRBJ2-7	-	TGTGCCAGCAGCTCCGGGATAGCGGACGGCTACGAGCAGTACTTC	CASSSGIADGYEQYF
TRBV9	-	TRBJ2-1	TRBD2	TGTGCCAGCAGCGTAGAACTAGCGGGACTTGAGCAGTTCTTC	CASSVELAGLEQFF
TRBV4-2	few	TRBJ2-1	TRBD1	TGTGCCAGCAGCCACCAAAGGGACAGAGGGACCAATGAGCAGTTCTTC	CASSHQRDRGTNEQFF
TRBV12-5	-	TRBJ2-1	-	TGTGCTAGTGGTTTGGCGCCTAGCTCAAGTGAGCAGTTCTTC	CASGLAPSSSEQFF
TRBV28	-	TRBJ2-3	-	TGTGCCAGCGGAGTTTCGGGAGTGGGGACGCAGTATTTT	CASGVSGVGTQYF
TRBV5-1	-	TRBJ2-2	TRBD1	TGCGCCAGCGCTGCAGGGACAGGGGTCCCCGGGGAGCTGTTTTTT	CASAAGTGVPGELFF
TRBV28	-	TRBJ1-5	TRBD1	TGTGCCAGCAGTTTACCAGGGGGGTCTAGGCCCCAGCATTTT	CASSLPGGSRPQHF
TRBV7-9	-	TRBJ1-5	-	TGTGCCAGCAGCTCTATAGGGGGGGGTCAGCCCCAGCATTTT	CASSSIGGGQPQHF
TRBV19	-	TRBJ2-3	-	TGTGCCAGTAGTACAGCGAGGAACACAGATACGCAGTATTTT	CASSTARNTDTQYF
TRBV19	-	TRBJ2-1	TRBD1	TGTGCCAGTAGTACGATAGTCAGGGGGACCTCCTACAATGAGCAGTTCTTC	CASSTIVRGTSYNEQFF
TRBV5-6	-	TRBJ2-7	-	TGTGCCAGCAGCTTGGGCAGGGTGGGCGAGCAGTACTTC	CASSLGRVGEQYF
TRBV2	few	TRBJ1-1	-	TGTGCCAGCAGTGGTCAGGGCCCGCGCGACACTGAAGCTTTCTTT	CASSGQGPRDTEAFF
TRBV28	-	TRBJ2-2	-	TGTGCCAGCAGGGGCAGCTCGAACACCGGGGAGCTGTTTTTT	CASRGSSNTGELFF
TRBV7-9	-	TRBJ2-7	TRBD1	TGTGCCAGCAGCTTGCTATACGGGACAGTCACCTACGAGCAGTACTTC	CASSLLYGTVTYEQYF
TRBV30	-	TRBJ2-6	-	TGTGCCTGGAGGCCACAGGGTCCTCTTCCACCCTCTGGGGCCAACGTCCTGACTTTC	CAWRPQGPLPPSGANVLTF
TRBV6-1	-	TRBJ2-2	-	TGTGCCAGCAGTATAGGACAGAGGGAAGCCGGGGAGCTGTTTTTT	CASSIGQREAGELFF
TRBV29-1	-	TRBJ2-7	-	TGCAGCGCCTCCCCCGGCTATGGGGCCGGCGGGACTTCACGCGAGCAGTACTTC	CSASPGYGAGGTSREQYF
TRBV6-1	-	TRBJ2-2	TRBD1	TGTGCCAGCAGTGAGGTTCCGGGACAGGGAGGTTCCGGGGAGCTGTTTTTT	CASSEVPGQGGSGELFF
TRBV2	-	TRBJ1-2	TRBD1	TGTGCCAGCAGTACCCTACAGGGGAGTAGCTATGGCTACACCTTC	CASSTLQGSSYGYTF
TRBV18	-	TRBJ1-1	-	TGTGCCAGCACTCTGTCCACGGACACTGAAGCTTTCTTT	CASTLSTDTEAFF